The clone carrying this T cell receptor (beta chain) showed up many times. Its antigen is unknown. The CDR3 is cut off 3 residues early in the read; its end comes from the germline J gene. This specimen comes from a study of T cell clonality in common variable immunodeficiency. Regarding the study as a whole: Reportedly, TCR beta sequences from common variable immunodeficiency showed fewer deletions and N-nucleotide insertions. CVID subjects had higher TCRbeta clonality than healthy controls, most marked in about a third.

Germline lookup yields CDR1 SGHRS and CDR2 YFSETQ. Trimming took 4 bases from V and 0 from J, leaving 12 bases between them. CDR3 length: 15 residues. Equal genomic DNA amounts from CVID and control samples were sequenced. Profiled with immunoSEQ multiplex PCR; TCRdb holds only in-frame clones, not every one. The sample shows some 52,000 clones, no singletons; the ten largest hold around 3.7%. The chain has TRBV5-1 and TRBJ2-3; perhaps TRBD1 as D (5 bases). The receptor was isolated from a person aged 18-70 years in good health. The sequenced sample consisted of peripheral blood mononuclear cells. CDR3 DNA (partial): TGCGCCAGCAGCGGGGCCTCCTCTAGCACAGATACG. Protein: CASSGASSSTDT. The complete CDR3 reads CASSGASSSTDTQYF.